This T cell receptor beta chain was recovered during a study of control samples from healthy donors and cancer patients. The V end was cut by 0 bases, the J end by 2 bases, with 11 bases between. The CDR3 loop spans 16 amino acids. Germline CDR1 is LNHDA and CDR2 is SQIVND (reference sequence). Sequenced by immunoSEQ multiplex PCR; TCRdb stores in-frame clones only, minus some. This repertoire shows approximately 190,000 clones, about 91% found once; its top ten account for roughly 1.9%. The receptor comes from a man aged 25 to 40 in good health. The V gene is TRBV19, the J gene TRBJ2-1; D remains ambiguous. The specimen sequenced was blood. CDR3 bases: TGTGCCAGTAGTATAGATCGGGCAGGTACCTACAATGAGCAGTTCTTC. Translated, it gives CASSIDRAGTYNEQFF.